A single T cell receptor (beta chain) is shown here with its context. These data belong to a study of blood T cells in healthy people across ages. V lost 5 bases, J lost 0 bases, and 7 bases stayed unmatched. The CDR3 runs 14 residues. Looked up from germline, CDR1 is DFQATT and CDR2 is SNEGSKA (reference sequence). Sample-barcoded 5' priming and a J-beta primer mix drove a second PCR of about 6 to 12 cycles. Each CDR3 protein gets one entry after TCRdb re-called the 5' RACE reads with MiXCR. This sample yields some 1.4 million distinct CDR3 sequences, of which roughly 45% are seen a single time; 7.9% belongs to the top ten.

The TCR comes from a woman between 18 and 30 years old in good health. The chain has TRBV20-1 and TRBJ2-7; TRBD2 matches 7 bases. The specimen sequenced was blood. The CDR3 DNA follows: TGCAGTGCTTATCTAGCGGCAGGCTCCTACGAGCAGTACTTC. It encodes CSAYLAAGSYEQYF.